This T cell receptor (beta chain) appears in the sequencing data of a study of blood T cell repertoires in COVID-19. For the study at large: COVID-19 samples from acute and convalescent phases originated in the United States, Italy and Spain. PBMCs, B-cell-depleted T cells, or T cells provided the cDNA or gDNA that made up the material.

There are 20 residues in the CDR3. CDR1 is SNHLY, CDR2 FYNNEI, per germline. The junction had 15 bases not matched to a gene; V was cut back by 6 bases and J by 0 bases. Clones were sequenced by immunoSEQ multiplex PCR, and TCRdb holds only the in-frame ones, with some missing. The sample has about 210,000 clones, almost 85% seen once. The sequence came from a woman in her forties or fifties with active or convalescent COVID-19. The rearrangement links TRBV2 to TRBJ2-1, with TRBD2 identical over 12 bases. Sequencing was done on a sample of peripheral blood. The chain's CDR3 is CASSDPLAGGRPLSYNEQFF. DNA of the CDR3: TGTGCCAGCAGCGATCCACTAGCGGGAGGCCGCCCGCTCTCCTACAATGAGCAGTTCTTC.